This T cell receptor beta chain was observed in a study of blood T cell repertoires in COVID-19. Measured with immunoSEQ multiplex PCR; TCRdb has only the in-frame clones, and not every one. The data show hundreds of thousands of clones, roughly nine tenths seen once. The CDR3 runs 13 residues. Germline CDR1 and CDR2: SGHRS and YFSETQ. V shed 6 bases, J shed 7 bases, and the junction held 4 bases outside the gene matches. The sample taken for sequencing was peripheral blood. The chain uses TRBV5-1 and TRBJ1-4; 9 nucleotides align to TRBD1. This TCR derives from a woman aged 50 to 60 with COVID-19, enrolled during active disease. CDR3 DNA sequence: TGCGCCAGCACCCTGGACAGGGGTGAAAAACTGTTTTTT. It specifies CASTLDRGEKLFF.